These 28 T cell receptor beta chains were all obtained from the same sample, sequenced in a study of T cells in Graves' hyperthyroidism and ophthalmopathy. Amplified regions were TCR beta CDR3 sequences from RNA transcripts. The HTBI primer set was used in a first-round RT-PCR of the TCR CDR3. TCRdb re-derived calls from the multiplex PCR reads in MiXCR, one entry per CDR3 protein. The profile shows more than 550,000 distinct CDR3 sequences, roughly a sixth of them singletons. What was sequenced was blood. These receptors all stem from a woman between 50 and 59 years old with Graves' hyperthyroidism that later progressed to Graves' ophthalmopathy.

V usage is TRBV20-1 and J usage is TRBJ1-4, with D hard to call. Germline V gene data show CDR1 as DFQATT and CDR2 as SNEGSKA (reference sequence). V was trimmed by 0 bases and J by 5 bases, leaving 13 bases between them. The CDR3 length is 15 residues. CDR3 in DNA: TGCAGTGCTAGAGATTTCCTCGCGAGCAATGAAAAACTGTTTTTT. It yields the protein CSARDFLASNEKLFF.

This clonotype was detected a few times. The chain couples TRBV7-6 to TRBJ2-3; D may correspond to TRBD1 or TRBD2 (5 bases each). The CDR3 has 14 residues. CDR1 is SGHVS and CDR2 is FNYEAQ in the germline V gene. Deletions cut 2 bases from V and 3 bases from J, with 9 bases between. The chain's CDR3 is CASSLNEGTDTQYF. The CDR3, as DNA: TGTGCCAGCAGCTTAAACGAGGGGACAGATACGCAGTATTTT.

This clonotype has more than one count but fewer than ten. A much larger clone lies one base from this, so it may be a read error. The V gene is TRBV2, the J gene TRBJ2-2, with a tentative D call TRBD2 (7 bases). The CDR3 runs to 14 residues. Trimming took 5 bases from V and 7 from J, leaving 14 bases between them. Per germline, CDR1 SNHLY and CDR2 FYNNEI. The CDR3 sequence: CASSWGGWVGELFF. The CDR3 DNA reads as TGTGCCAGCAGTTGGGGGGGCTGGGTCGGGGAGCTGTTTTTT.

A word on this clonotype: A read error may be the cause here, since a much bigger clone is one base away. The V gene is TRBV12-3 or TRBV12-4, the J gene TRBJ2-1; D is ambiguous. The CDR3 loop spans 12 amino acids. The V gene lost 3 bases and the J gene lost 9 bases, with 9 bases spanning the gap. This CDR3 reads CASSFPYFEQFF. Here the CDR3 DNA reads TGTGCCAGCAGTTTCCCCTATTTTGAGCAGTTCTTC.

This clonotype has more than one count but fewer than ten. This chain uses TRBV20-1 with TRBJ1-3; possibly TRBD1 for D (6 bases). This CDR3 has 15 residues. V was trimmed by 0 bases and J by 4 bases, leaving 13 bases between them. In germline, CDR1 is DFQATT, CDR2 SNEGSKA (reference sequence). In DNA, the CDR3 is TGCAGTGCTAGAGACGACGACAGGTTCGGAAACACCATATATTTT. This translates into CSARDDDRFGNTIYF.

This clonotype was detected only a few times. The chain joins TRBV20-1 to TRBJ2-5, with no clear D. This CDR3 is built from 13 residues. The V gene's germline CDR1 is DFQATT and CDR2 SNEGSKA (reference sequence). V was clipped by 7 bases and J by 2 bases, with 14 bases between them. CDR3 sequence reads: CSVRGPVQETQYF. In DNA form, the CDR3 reads TGCAGTGTTCGAGGTCCTGTGCAAGAGACCCAGTACTTC.

The chain combines TRBV5-1 with TRBJ2-3, with D hard to call. Trimming removed 2 bases from V and 1 base from J, with 8 bases in between. Germline loops: CDR1 SGHRS, CDR2 YFSETQ. The CDR3 is 14 amino acids. The CDR3 DNA follows: TGCGCCAGCAGCTTCAACCAACGCACAGATACGCAGTATTTT. Residues: CASSFNQRTDTQYF.

This chain connects TRBV12-3 or TRBV12-4 to TRBJ2-1; 7 bases are shared with TRBD1. V trimming: 0 bases; J trimming: 3 bases; junction bases outside the gene matches: 5. CDR3 length: 16 amino acids. The CDR3 DNA reads TGTGCCAGCAGTTTAGCCTTCGGGACAGTCTACAATGAGCAGTTCTTC. Protein: CASSLAFGTVYNEQFF.

This sequence joins TRBV7-2 and TRBJ1-2; D is undetermined. The V gene's germline CDR1 is SGHTA and CDR2 FQGNSA. V shed 6 bases and J shed 0 bases, with 8 bases lying between them. The CDR3 totals 13 residues. This CDR3 is CASRGKANYGYTF. CDR3 DNA: TGTGCCAGCAGGGGGAAAGCTAACTATGGCTACACCTTC.

This clonotype has only a few counts. The chain couples TRBV10-2 to TRBJ2-1; 9 bases align to TRBD2. V shed 5 bases and J 1 base; nucleotides not matched to a gene: 12. This CDR3 spans 18 amino acids. Germline CDR1 and CDR2: WSHSY and SAAADI. The CDR3 DNA reads as TGCGCCAGCAGTCGGACTGCGGGGGGGCTCGGGTCCTACAATGAGCAGTTCTTC. Protein sequence: CASSRTAGGLGSYNEQFF.

V is TRBV15 and J is TRBJ1-5; D may be TRBD1 (5 bases). There are 18 residues in the CDR3. Germline loops: CDR1 LNHNV, CDR2 YYDKDF (reference sequence). V lost 0 bases and J 5 bases, leaving 20 bases between the germline ends. DNA for the CDR3: TGTGCCACCAGCAGAGATCCCCAGGAGGGGAAGTTCGATCAGCCCCAGCATTTT. Translating it yields CATSRDPQEGKFDQPQHF.

The chain carries TRBV7-9 and TRBJ1-5, with D unclear. Germline loops: CDR1 SEHNR, CDR2 FQNEAQ (reference sequence). The CDR3 runs to 12 residues. The V end lost 5 bases, the J end lost 8 bases, and 10 bases lay between the germline ends. The CDR3, as DNA: TGTGCCAGCAGCGCAGACATCAAGCCCCAGCATTTT. Protein: CASSADIKPQHF.

This clonotype appeared many times. The rearrangement joins TRBV5-1 to TRBJ2-7, with 7 bases lining up with TRBD2. The length of the CDR3 is 14 residues. Germline-derived CDR1 and CDR2 are SGHRS and YFSETQ. V shed 4 bases, J shed 3 bases, and the junction held 7 bases outside the gene matches. CDR3 in amino acids: CASSVTSSVYEQYF. The CDR3 coding sequence is TGCGCCAGCAGCGTGACTAGCTCGGTCTACGAGCAGTACTTC.

This clonotype was counted ten times or more. This chain connects TRBV5-1 to TRBJ1-1; the match to TRBD1 covers 7 bases. The germline V gene has CDR1 SGHRS and CDR2 YFSETQ. With 3 bases clipped from V and 5 bases from J, the junction kept 7 bases outside the gene matches. This CDR3 has 14 amino acids. Here the CDR3 reads CASSSAGGRTEAFF. The CDR3 region has the DNA TGCGCCAGCAGCTCGGCAGGGGGGCGGACTGAAGCTTTCTTT.

This clonotype was seen a handful of times. The chain recombines TRBV24-1 with TRBJ2-1; D is unclear. The CDR3 runs 14 residues. Trimming left V 5 bases short and J 3 bases short, with 10 bases between. CDR1 is KGHDR and CDR2 is SFDVKD in the germline V gene. CDR3 nucleotides: TGTGCCACCAGTGTGGGTACTTACTACAATGAGCAGTTCTTC. It encodes CATSVGTYYNEQFF.

Ten or more counts support this clonotype. This rearrangement joins TRBV7-2 to TRBJ2-7; D not certain. Germline V gives CDR1 SGHTA, CDR2 FQGNSA. This CDR3 has 12 residues. V lost 4 bases, J lost 0 bases, and 4 bases lay in between. CDR3 in amino acids: CASSSFSYEQYF. The CDR3 coding sequence is TGTGCCAGCAGCTCATTCTCCTACGAGCAGTACTTC. The full variable domain, in which reference TRBV7-2 and TRBJ2-7 provide the parts outside the CDR3, is GAGVSQSPSNKVTEKGKDVELRCDPISGHTALYWYRQSLGQGLEFLIYFQGNSAPDKSGLPSDRFSAERTGGSVSTLTIQRTQQEDSAVYLCASSSFSYEQYFGPGTRLTVT.

This clonotype was recorded a few times. The chain couples TRBV6-2 or TRBV6-3 to TRBJ1-5; D gene ambiguous. Trimming pared 0 bases from V and 4 bases from J, leaving 10 bases between. Germline assignment: CDR1 MNHEY and CDR2 SVGEGT. The CDR3 extends over 15 amino acids. CDR3 sequence: CASSYSGQPNQPQHF. Here the CDR3 DNA reads TGTGCCAGCAGTTACTCGGGCCAACCAAATCAGCCCCAGCATTTT.

This clonotype showed up many times. The chain is built from TRBV6-1 and TRBJ1-1; no clear D. Germline lookup yields CDR1 MNHNS and CDR2 SASEGT. V lost 7 bases and J lost 1, with 4 bases in between. This CDR3 is built from 11 residues. DNA for the CDR3: TGTGCCAGCAACGGGAACACTGAAGCTTTCTTT. As protein: CASNGNTEAFF.

This clonotype was recorded at least ten times. The chain carries TRBV12-3 or TRBV12-4 and TRBJ1-2, with D possibly TRBD1 on 6 matching bases. Trimming pared 5 bases from V and 1 base from J, leaving 11 bases between. The length of the CDR3 is 14 residues. This CDR3 reads CASSPPDSNYGYTF. CDR3 DNA sequence: TGTGCCAGCAGTCCTCCGGACAGTAACTATGGCTACACCTTC.

The chain employs TRBV11-2 and TRBJ2-1; 9 nucleotides agree with TRBD1. CDR1 is SGHAT and CDR2 is FQNNGV in the germline V gene. The CDR3 consists of 15 residues. V was pared by 7 bases and J by 9 bases, with 13 bases of the junction left unmatched. This chain's CDR3 is CASNTGQGPLGEQFF. CDR3 in DNA: TGTGCCAGCAATACGGGACAGGGCCCCTTGGGTGAGCAGTTCTTC.

This clonotype was picked up many times. V usage is TRBV30 and J usage is TRBJ1-5, with TRBD1 as a possible D gene (5 bases). Germline CDR1 GTSNPN, CDR2 SVGIG (reference sequence). The CDR3 covers 13 residues. V was trimmed by 1 base and J by 7 bases, leaving 11 bases between them. The CDR3 region has the DNA TGTGCCTGGAGTGGGGGGGAAGCACAGCCCCAGCATTTT. Protein sequence: CAWSGGEAQPQHF.

As for this clonotype: This may stem from a read error, because a much larger clone lies one nucleotide away. The J gene is TRBJ2-3, the V gene TRBV13, with a possible D match to TRBD2 (5 bases). With 4 bases removed from V and 3 bases from J, the gap between germline ends came to 14 bases. Looked up from germline, CDR1 is PRHDT and CDR2 is FYEKMQ (reference sequence). The length of the CDR3 is 15 residues. The CDR3 DNA sequence: TGTGCCAGCAGCTACGGGGTATCTCGGACAGATACGCAGTATTTT. Translated, it gives CASSYGVSRTDTQYF.

This clonotype was counted between two and nine times. The V gene is TRBV9, the J gene TRBJ2-1, with D perhaps matching TRBD2 (5 bases). Per the germline V gene, CDR1 is SGDLS and CDR2 is YYNGEE. This CDR3 comprises 15 residues. The V and J ends lost 4 bases and 7 bases respectively, with 18 bases between them. The CDR3 DNA reads TGTGCCAGCAGCTCGCGGGCCGCCTCACGTAATGAGCAGTTCTTC. It codes for CASSSRAASRNEQFF. The full variable domain, in which reference TRBV9 and TRBJ2-1 provide the parts outside the CDR3, is DSGVTQTPKHLITATGQRVTLRCSPRSGDLSVYWYQQSLDQGLQFLIQYYNGEERAKGNILERFSAQQFPDLHSELNLSSLELGDSALYFCASSSRAASRNEQFFGPGTRLTVL.

This clonotype was picked up many times. This chain uses TRBV3-1 with TRBJ2-7; D may be TRBD1 or TRBD2 (5 bases each). Trimming left V 6 bases short and J 5 bases short, with 11 bases between. The CDR3 consists of 12 residues. From germline, CDR1 is LGHDT and CDR2 YNNKEL (reference sequence). The CDR3 DNA reads as TGTGCCAGCAGACTGGGGGTAGACGAGCAGTACTTC. Protein: CASRLGVDEQYF.

J is TRBJ2-7 and V is TRBV20-1; 13 bases line up with TRBD2. Germline assignment: CDR1 DFQATT and CDR2 SNEGSKA (reference sequence). The CDR3 has 17 residues. Losses at the gene ends were 5 bases for V and 3 bases for J; bases not matched to a gene: 13. This CDR3 reads CSAAAGTSGAFDYEQYF. Here the CDR3 DNA reads TGCAGTGCTGCCGCCGGGACTAGCGGGGCCTTTGACTACGAGCAGTACTTC.

The V call is TRBV5-1, the J call TRBJ2-1; D unresolved. Between the trimmed V and J ends, which lost 0 bases and 15 bases, there was a span of 16 bases. In germline, CDR1 is SGHRS, CDR2 YFSETQ. The length of the CDR3 is 13 residues. The CDR3 DNA is TGCGCCAGCAGCTTGGAGGTTGTCAACTATCTGTTCTTC. This sequence encodes CASSLEVVNYLFF.

This clonotype was seen a handful of times. This chain links TRBV6-5 with TRBJ2-1; 7 nucleotides align to TRBD1. Germline V CDR1 and CDR2: MNHEY, SVGAGI. V lost 2 bases, J lost 4 bases, and 2 bases stayed unmatched. The CDR3 contains 14 residues. CDR3 in amino acids: CASSYRGPYNEQFF. CDR3 DNA: TGTGCCAGCAGTTACAGGGGGCCTTACAATGAGCAGTTCTTC.

This clonotype showed up just a few times. The chain links TRBV4-2 to TRBJ2-7; possibly TRBD1 for D (5 bases). With 4 bases removed from V and 2 bases from J, the gap between germline ends came to 12 bases. Germline values: CDR1 LGHNA, CDR2 YNFKEQ. The CDR3 covers 14 residues. As DNA, the CDR3 is TGTGCCAGCAGCCCAGACAGCTTTACCTACGAGCAGTACTTC. Encoded protein: CASSPDSFTYEQYF.